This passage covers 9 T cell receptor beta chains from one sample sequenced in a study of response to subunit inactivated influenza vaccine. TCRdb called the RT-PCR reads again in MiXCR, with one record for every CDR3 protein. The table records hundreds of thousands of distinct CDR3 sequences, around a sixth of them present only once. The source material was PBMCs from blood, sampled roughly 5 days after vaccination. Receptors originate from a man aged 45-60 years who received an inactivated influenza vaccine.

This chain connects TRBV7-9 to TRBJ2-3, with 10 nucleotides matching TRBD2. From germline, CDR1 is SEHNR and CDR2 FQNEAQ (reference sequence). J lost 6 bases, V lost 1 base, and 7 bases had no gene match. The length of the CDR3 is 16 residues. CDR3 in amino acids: CASSLVASGSRDTQYF. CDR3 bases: TGTGCCAGCAGCTTAGTGGCTAGCGGGAGTCGGGATACGCAGTATTTT.

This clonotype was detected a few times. For the CDR3, the DNA is TGTGCCAGCAGCACGACTAGCGGAACCACGGTAACGCAGTATTTT. It encodes CASSTTSGTTVTQYF. The gene calls are TRBV7-2 and TRBJ2-3; TRBD2 agrees at 9 bases. Germline V gene lookup returns CDR1 SGHTA and CDR2 FQGNSA. The CDR3 runs to 15 residues. J was trimmed by 9 bases and V by 5 bases; bases with no gene match: 12. The whole variable domain, filled in from reference TRBV7-2 and TRBJ2-3, reads GAGVSQSPSNKVTEKGKDVELRCDPISGHTALYWYRQSLGQGLEFLIYFQGNSAPDKSGLPSDRFSAERTGGSVSTLTIQRTQQEDSAVYLCASSTTSGTTVTQYFGPGTRLTVL.

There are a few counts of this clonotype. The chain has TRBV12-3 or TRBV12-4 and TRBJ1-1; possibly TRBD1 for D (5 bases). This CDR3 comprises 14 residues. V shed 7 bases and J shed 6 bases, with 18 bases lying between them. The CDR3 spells CASNKQRGTPEAFF. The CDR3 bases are TGTGCCAGCAACAAACAGCGGGGGACGCCTGAAGCTTTCTTT.

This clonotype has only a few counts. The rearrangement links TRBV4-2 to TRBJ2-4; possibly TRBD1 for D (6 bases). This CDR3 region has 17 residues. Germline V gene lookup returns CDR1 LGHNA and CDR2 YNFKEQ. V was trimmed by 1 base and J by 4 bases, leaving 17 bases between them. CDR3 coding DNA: TGTGCCAGCAGCCAAGCAAGTATCGGGGACAAGAAAAACATTCAGTACTTC. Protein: CASSQASIGDKKNIQYF.

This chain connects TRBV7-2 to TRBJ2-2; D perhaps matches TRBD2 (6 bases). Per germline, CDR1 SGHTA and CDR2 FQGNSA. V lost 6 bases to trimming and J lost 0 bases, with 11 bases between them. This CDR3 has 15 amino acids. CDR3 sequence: CASRRGSANTGELFF. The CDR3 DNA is TGTGCCAGCAGGCGGGGCAGCGCGAACACCGGGGAGCTGTTTTTT.

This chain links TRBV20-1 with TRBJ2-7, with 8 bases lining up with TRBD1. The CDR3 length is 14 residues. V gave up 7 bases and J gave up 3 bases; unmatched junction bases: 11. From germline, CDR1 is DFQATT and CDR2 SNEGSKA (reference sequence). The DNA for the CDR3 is TGCAGTGTGTCCGACAGGGGATTTGGCTACGAGCAGTACTTC. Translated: CSVSDRGFGYEQYF.

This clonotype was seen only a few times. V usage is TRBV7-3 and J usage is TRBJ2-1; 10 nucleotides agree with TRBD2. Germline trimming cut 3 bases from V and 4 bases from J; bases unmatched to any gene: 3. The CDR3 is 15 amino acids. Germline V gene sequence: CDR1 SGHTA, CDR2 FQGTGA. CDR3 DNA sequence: TGTGCCAGCAGCTTTTCGACTAGCGGGTACAATGAGCAGTTCTTC. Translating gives CASSFSTSGYNEQFF.

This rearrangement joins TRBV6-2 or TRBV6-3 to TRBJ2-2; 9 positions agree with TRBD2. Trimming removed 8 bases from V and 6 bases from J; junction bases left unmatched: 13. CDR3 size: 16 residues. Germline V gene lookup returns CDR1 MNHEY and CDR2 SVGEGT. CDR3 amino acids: CASLPPRGRGPGELFF. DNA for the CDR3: TGTGCCAGCCTTCCCCCCCGCGGGAGGGGGCCCGGGGAGCTGTTTTTT.

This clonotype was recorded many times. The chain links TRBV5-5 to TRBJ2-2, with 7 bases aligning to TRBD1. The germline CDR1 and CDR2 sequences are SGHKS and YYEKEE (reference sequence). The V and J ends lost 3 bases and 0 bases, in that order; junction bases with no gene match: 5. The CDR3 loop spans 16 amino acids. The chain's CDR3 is CASSYGTAANTGELFF. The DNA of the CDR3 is TGTGCCAGCAGCTACGGGACAGCGGCGAACACCGGGGAGCTGTTTTTT.